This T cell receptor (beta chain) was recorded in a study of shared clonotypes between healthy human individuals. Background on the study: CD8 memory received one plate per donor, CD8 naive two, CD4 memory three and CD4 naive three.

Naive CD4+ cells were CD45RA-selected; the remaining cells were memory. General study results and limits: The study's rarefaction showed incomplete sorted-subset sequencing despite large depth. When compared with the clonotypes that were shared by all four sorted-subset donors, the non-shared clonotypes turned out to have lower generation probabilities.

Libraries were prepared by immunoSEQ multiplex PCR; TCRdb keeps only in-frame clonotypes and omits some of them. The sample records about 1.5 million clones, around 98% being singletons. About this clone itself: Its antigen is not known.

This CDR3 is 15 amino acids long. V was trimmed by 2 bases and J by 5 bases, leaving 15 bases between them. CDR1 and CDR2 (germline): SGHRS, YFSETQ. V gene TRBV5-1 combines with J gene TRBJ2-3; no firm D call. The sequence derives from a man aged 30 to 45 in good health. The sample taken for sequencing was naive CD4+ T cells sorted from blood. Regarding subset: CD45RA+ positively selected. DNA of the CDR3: TGCGCCAGCAGCTTTTCCAGGAGAAATGAAGATACGCAGTATTTT. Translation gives CASSFSRRNEDTQYF.